What follows is one TCR beta chain and its context. The antigen remains undetermined. For repertoire sequencing, the TCR beta CDR3 regions were amplified from RNA transcripts. Investigators did first-round RT-PCR with HTBI primers, then second-round multiplex PCR. TCRdb ran MiXCR on the multiplex PCR reads and lists one entry per CDR3 protein. The sample has fewer than 600,000 distinct CDR3 sequences; approximately 14% are singletons. The CDR3 runs to 14 residues. From germline, CDR1 is MNHEY and CDR2 SVGAGI. Between the trimmed V and J ends, which lost 10 bases and 1 base, there was a span of 16 bases. This sample is part of a study of Graves' ophthalmopathy and Graves' hyperthyroidism. Study outcomes and limitations: Among expanded thyroid clonotypes above 0.001 frequency, most also occurred in blood.

The clonotype originates from a woman in her thirties with Graves' ophthalmopathy. The sample taken for sequencing was blood. The rearrangement links TRBV6-5 to TRBJ1-1; D call uncertain. This chain's CDR3 is CAINSGSWNTEAFF. Here the CDR3 DNA reads TGTGCCATCAATTCGGGCTCTTGGAACACTGAAGCTTTCTTT.